Listed here are 30 T cell receptor beta chains from one sample, sequenced in a study of T cell changes during pregnancy in multiple sclerosis. Measured with immunoSEQ multiplex PCR; TCRdb has only the in-frame clones, and not every one. The data show 90,000 or so clones, with under 95% seen just once and 0.95% held by the top ten. Sample: peripheral blood, taken before pregnancy. The source of these receptors is a female donor with multiple sclerosis, enrolled in a pregnancy study.

The chain couples TRBV5-8 to TRBJ1-6, with TRBD1 identical over 9 bases. This CDR3 has 15 residues. Trimming took 3 bases from V and 8 from J; bases not matched to a gene: 6. Germline assignment: CDR1 SGHTS and CDR2 YDEGEE. The CDR3 DNA reads TGTGCCAGCAGCTGGGGGGACAGGGAGGATTCACCCCTCCACTTT. It is translated as CASSWGDREDSPLHF.

The chain recombines TRBV18 with TRBJ1-2; perhaps TRBD1 as D (5 bases). Germline V gene sequence: CDR1 KGHSH, CDR2 LQKENI. Trimming took 6 bases from V and 1 from J, leaving 15 bases between them. The CDR3 is 15 residues long. CDR3 coding DNA: TGTGCCAGCTCCCTCACCTCGACAGATAACTATGGCTACACCTTC. This sequence encodes CASSLTSTDNYGYTF.

The chain links TRBV7-3 to TRBJ2-7; 8 bases line up with TRBD1. The V gene's germline CDR1 is SGHTA and CDR2 FQGTGA. The CDR3 runs 14 residues. The V segment lost 0 bases and the J segment 12 bases; nucleotides outside the gene matches: 10. The CDR3 region is CASSLTGTGGSLYF. CDR3 DNA: TGTGCCAGCAGCTTAACGGGAACAGGGGGATCCCTGTACTTC.

This clone was picked up one time. The V gene is TRBV2, the J gene TRBJ2-1; TRBD2 might be the D (7 bases). The V and J ends lost 5 bases and 2 bases respectively, with 10 bases between them. The CDR3 contains 14 residues. Germline CDR1 SNHLY, CDR2 FYNNEI. The CDR3 sequence is CASSKGGTYNEQFF. CDR3 bases: TGTGCCAGCAGTAAGGGGGGGACCTACAATGAGCAGTTCTTC. The full variable domain, with the rest looked up from reference TRBV2 and TRBJ2-1, is EPEVTQTPSHQVTQMGQEVILRCVPISNHLYFYWYRQILGQKVEFLVSFYNNEISEKSEIFDDQFSVERPDGSNFTLKIRSTKLEDSAMYFCASSKGGTYNEQFFGPGTRLTVL.

In this sample, this clone turned up once. V and J are TRBV28 and TRBJ2-7; D unclear. The CDR3 has 12 residues. Germline V CDR1 and CDR2: MDHEN, SYDVKM. The V end lost 4 bases, the J end lost 6 bases, and 10 bases lay between the germline ends. CDR3 sequence (DNA): TGTGCCAGCAGTTCCACTCGTCTCGAGCAGTACTTC. This sequence encodes CASSSTRLEQYF.

V usage is TRBV5-6 and J usage is TRBJ1-2, with D unclear. The CDR3 covers 13 residues. Looked up from germline, CDR1 is SGHDT and CDR2 is YYEEEE. Trimming pared 1 base from V and 6 bases from J, leaving 10 bases between. The CDR3 region is CASSLSPGNGYTF. In DNA, the CDR3 is TGTGCCAGCAGCTTGTCGCCGGGTAATGGCTACACCTTC.

This clone was seen only once. This sequence joins TRBV4-2 and TRBJ2-1, with D possibly matching TRBD2 (5 bases). The CDR3 extends over 15 amino acids. CDR1 and CDR2 (germline): LGHNA, YNFKEQ. Trimming left V 0 bases short and J 9 bases short, with 15 bases between. DNA of the CDR3: TGTGCCAGCAGCCAAGAGGTGGGCGGGTTCGGTGAGCAGTTCTTC. Protein sequence: CASSQEVGGFGEQFF.

Concerning this clone itself: Distinct nucleotide sequences in the sample also encode this CDR3. The CDR3 spells CAIQDRENEKLFF. CDR3 nucleotide sequence: TGTGCCATCCAAGACAGGGAGAATGAAAAACTGTTTTTT. The V call is TRBV10-3, the J call TRBJ1-4; 7 bases are a match to TRBD1. The CDR3 runs to 13 residues. Looked up from germline, CDR1 is ENHRY and CDR2 is SYGVKD. J lost 5 bases, V lost 8 bases, and 5 bases had no gene match.

The rearrangement joins TRBV13 to TRBJ2-2; the match to TRBD2 covers 8 bases. V lost 2 bases to trimming and J lost 0 bases; unmatched junction nucleotides: 2. The CDR3 contains 16 residues. Germline assignment: CDR1 PRHDT and CDR2 FYEKMQ (reference sequence). This CDR3 is CASSLTGGPNTGELFF. The CDR3 DNA reads as TGTGCCAGCAGCTTAACGGGGGGGCCGAACACCGGGGAGCTGTTTTTT.

The chain couples TRBV19 to TRBJ1-2; D gene unclear. The germline gives CDR1 LNHDA, CDR2 SQIVND (reference sequence). The CDR3 sequence is 14 residues long. V was trimmed by 5 bases and J by 0 bases, leaving 10 bases between them. The chain's CDR3 is CASSSRDTNYGYTF. Written as DNA, the CDR3 is TGTGCCAGTAGTTCCAGAGACACTAACTATGGCTACACCTTC. The full variable domain, its missing parts supplied by reference TRBV19 and TRBJ1-2, is DGGITQSPKYLFRKEGQNVTLSCEQNLNHDAMYWYRQDPGQGLRLIYYSQIVNDFQKGDIAEGYSVSREKKESFPLTVTSAQKNPTAFYLCASSSRDTNYGYTFGSGTRLTVV.

V and J are TRBV20-1 and TRBJ1-1, with TRBD1 matching 7 bases. From germline, CDR1 is DFQATT and CDR2 SNEGSKA (reference sequence). This CDR3 is 11 amino acids long. Trimming removed 6 bases from V and 6 bases from J; junction bases left unmatched: 4. The CDR3 spells CSALGQAEAFF. The CDR3 nucleotides are TGCAGTGCCCTAGGACAGGCTGAAGCTTTCTTT.

This clone has only one observation. The rearrangement joins TRBV7-9 to TRBJ1-1, with 9 bases lining up with TRBD1. Germline CDR1 SEHNR, CDR2 FQNEAQ (reference sequence). V lost 1 base, J lost 5 bases, and 11 bases stayed unmatched. The CDR3 totals 17 residues. CDR3 residues: CASSLVGGGTGKTEAFF. The CDR3 DNA is TGTGCCAGCAGCTTAGTTGGGGGGGGGACAGGGAAAACTGAAGCTTTCTTT.

The chain is built from TRBV7-3 and TRBJ2-7; 14 nucleotides match TRBD2. Germline CDR1 is SGHTA and CDR2 is FQGTGA. V was clipped by 2 bases and J by 6 bases; unmatched bases: 6. The CDR3 consists of 16 residues. The CDR3 DNA reads TGTGCCAGCAGCTTAGGGACTAGCGGGAGTCTGGGCGAGCAGTACTTC. This encodes CASSLGTSGSLGEQYF.

This chain uses TRBV4-2 with TRBJ2-2; 8 nucleotides line up with TRBD2. J gave up 0 bases and V 0 bases, and 0 bases lay outside the gene matches. The CDR3 runs 16 residues. Germline CDR1 LGHNA, CDR2 YNFKEQ. Here the CDR3 DNA reads TGTGCCAGCAGCCAAGAGACTAGCGCGAACACCGGGGAGCTGTTTTTT. This sequence encodes CASSQETSANTGELFF.

Only a few counts were recorded for this clone. Other nucleotide sequences from this sample produce the same CDR3. The rearrangement uses TRBV18 and TRBJ2-1; 7 bases agree with TRBD1. J was trimmed by 5 bases and V by 4 bases; bases with no gene match: 2. Per the germline V gene, CDR1 is KGHSH and CDR2 is LQKENI. The CDR3 is 13 residues long. The CDR3 here is CASSLGQNNEQFF. The CDR3 DNA reads TGTGCCAGCTCACTGGGACAGAACAATGAGCAGTTCTTC.

The chain combines TRBV30 with TRBJ2-4; possible D gene TRBD2, 6 bases. This CDR3 is built from 16 residues. V dropped 0 bases and J dropped 0 bases, with 12 bases sitting between them. Germline V gives CDR1 GTSNPN, CDR2 SVGIG (reference sequence). The DNA of the CDR3 is TGTGCCTGGAGTGTAGGCGGGACTGTAGCCAAAAACATTCAGTACTTC. As protein: CAWSVGGTVAKNIQYF.

This chain connects TRBV4-3 to TRBJ1-4; 9 bases are shared with TRBD1. The CDR3 extends over 16 amino acids. Germline loops: CDR1 LGHNA, CDR2 YSLEER. Germline trimming cut 2 bases from V and 7 bases from J; bases unmatched to any gene: 8. The CDR3 is CASSQHFRQGGEKLFF. The CDR3 region has the DNA TGCGCCAGCAGCCAACATTTTCGACAGGGGGGTGAAAAACTGTTTTTT.

This clone has only a few counts. The chain carries TRBV29-1 and TRBJ1-1, with D possibly being TRBD1 (5 bases). The CDR3 runs to 15 residues. V was shortened by 0 bases and J by 5 bases, with 16 bases between the two germline ends. Germline V gene lookup returns CDR1 SQVTM and CDR2 ANQGSEA. CDR3 in amino acids: CSVEESGTRGTEAFF. The CDR3, as DNA: TGCAGCGTTGAAGAGTCCGGCACACGGGGGACTGAAGCTTTCTTT.

The V gene is TRBV29-1, the J gene TRBJ1-1; D possibly corresponds to TRBD1 (5 bases). V lost 2 bases and J lost 4, with 11 bases in between. CDR3 length: 13 residues. The germline CDR1 and CDR2 sequences are SQVTM and ANQGSEA. The DNA for the CDR3 is TGCAGCGTTGAATCCCGCGGGGGCACTGAAGCTTTCTTT. It translates to CSVESRGGTEAFF. Full variable domain (outside the CDR3, taken from reference TRBV29-1 and TRBJ1-1): SAVISQKPSRDICQRGTSLTIQCQVDSQVTMMFWYRQQPGQSLTLIATANQGSEATYESGFVIDKFPISRPNLTFSTLTVSNMSPEDSSIYLCSVESRGGTEAFFGQGTRLTVV.

The CDR3 spells CASSPGTVISYEQYF. As DNA, the CDR3 is TGCGCCAGCAGCCCCGGGACAGTGATCTCCTACGAGCAGTACTTC. The gene calls are TRBV5-1 and TRBJ2-7, with 7 nucleotides matching TRBD1. Germline V lookup: CDR1 SGHRS, CDR2 YFSETQ. The CDR3 sequence is 15 residues long. The J segment lost 0 bases and the V segment lost 4 bases, leaving 7 bases of the junction unmatched.

The chain carries TRBV27 and TRBJ1-5, with D possibly TRBD1 on 6 matching bases. The V and J ends lost 6 bases and 5 bases respectively, with 11 bases between them. Germline lookup yields CDR1 MNHEY and CDR2 SMNVEV (reference sequence). The CDR3 has 13 residues. The CDR3 nucleotides read TGTGCCAGCAGGGCCAGGGGAGATCAGCCCCAGCATTTT. Translated, it gives CASRARGDQPQHF.

The chain recombines TRBV28 with TRBJ2-5, with D possibly matching TRBD1 (6 bases). Trimming shortened V by 10 bases and J by 4 bases, and 19 bases separated the two germline ends. CDR1 is MDHEN and CDR2 is SYDVKM in the germline V gene. The CDR3 is made up of 14 amino acids. The CDR3 loop is CATADWGRGETQYF. As DNA, the CDR3 is TGTGCCACCGCGGACTGGGGGCGCGGAGAGACCCAGTACTTC.

V usage is TRBV4-1 and J usage is TRBJ2-5; no firm D call. Germline values: CDR1 MGHRA, CDR2 YSYEKL. The CDR3 sequence is 14 residues long. V lost 1 base and J 2 bases, leaving 8 bases between the germline ends. CDR3 loop: CASSQAVIQETQYF. The CDR3 DNA reads TGCGCCAGCAGCCAAGCGGTTATACAAGAGACCCAGTACTTC.

The V call is TRBV6-1, the J call TRBJ2-7; D call uncertain. Between the trimmed V and J ends, which lost 6 bases and 2 bases, there was a span of 8 bases. This CDR3 contains 12 residues. Germline-derived CDR1 and CDR2 are MNHNS and SASEGT. The CDR3 DNA is TGTGCCAGCAGAAGCTCGACCTACGAGCAGTACTTC. Translated: CASRSSTYEQYF.

The chain carries TRBV14 and TRBJ2-3, with D possibly being TRBD1 (6 bases). The CDR3 length is 15 residues. The V gene lost 4 bases and the J gene lost 2 bases, with 13 bases spanning the gap. The germline V gene encodes CDR1 SGHDN and CDR2 FVKESK. The CDR3 nucleotides are TGTGCCAGCAGCCCCGGGACAATTTCCACAGATACGCAGTATTTT. Encoded protein: CASSPGTISTDTQYF.

CDR3 sequence reads: CASSQETGGVQPQHF. CDR3 DNA sequence: TGTGCCAGCAGCCAAGAGACAGGGGGCGTCCAGCCCCAGCATTTT. The genes are TRBV4-2 and TRBJ1-5; 10 positions agree with TRBD1. The CDR3 is made up of 15 amino acids. V was clipped by 0 bases and J by 7 bases; unmatched bases: 3. Germline V gives CDR1 LGHNA, CDR2 YNFKEQ.

V is TRBV2 and J is TRBJ1-2; TRBD1 might be the D (5 bases). Trimming left V 7 bases short and J 8 bases short, with 11 bases between. The CDR3 sequence is 11 residues long. Germline V gene sequence: CDR1 SNHLY, CDR2 FYNNEI. The CDR3 bases are TGTGCCAGCAAAGGGGCCCAGGGCTACACCTTC. This translates into CASKGAQGYTF.

This clone was found many times. The genes are TRBV2 and TRBJ1-2, with D uncertain. The CDR3 is 13 amino acids. CDR1 is SNHLY and CDR2 is FYNNEI in the germline V gene. Trimming took off 4 bases at V and 2 bases at J, with 8 bases between the two ends. CDR3 protein: CASSVNNNYGYTF. DNA for the CDR3: TGTGCCAGCAGTGTGAACAACAACTATGGCTACACCTTC.

The rearrangement joins TRBV7-2 to TRBJ2-5; 7 positions agree with TRBD2. The trim removed 6 bases at V and 4 bases at J, leaving 14 bases unmatched. Germline values: CDR1 SGHTA, CDR2 FQGNSA. The CDR3 spans 16 residues. DNA for the CDR3: TGTGCCAGCAGTCTGCGGGGGACGGGCTTTGGAGAGACCCAGTACTTC. It yields the protein CASSLRGTGFGETQYF.

This chain joins TRBV28 and TRBJ1-3, with TRBD1 identical over 7 bases. The CDR3 is 14 amino acids. Losses at the gene ends were 4 bases for V and 1 base for J; bases not matched to a gene: 1. Germline V lookup: CDR1 MDHEN, CDR2 SYDVKM. The CDR3 coding sequence is TGTGCCAGCAGTTCGGACAGGTCTGGAAACACCATATATTTT. Amino acids: CASSSDRSGNTIYF.